This is a list of T cell receptor beta chains from one sample in a study of cytomegalovirus exposure and HLA in healthy donors. Assay used: immunoSEQ multiplex PCR; TCRdb lists only in-frame clones, some missing. This sample yields some 150,000 clones, of which roughly 80% are seen a single time; about 3% belongs to the top ten. What was sequenced was PBMCs. Source of these receptors: a man aged 40-50 years in good health and CMV-seronegative. Both conserved end residues are part of each CDR3. The D gene is left open where the match is weak. Rows may omit the clone size; those that give it use once, few, many or a size class.

v_call	j_call	clone_size	d_call	cdr3_nt	cdr3_aa
TRBV11-2	TRBJ2-7	.	.	TGTGCCAGCAGCTTTGAGGGCGGCCCCTACGAGCAGTACTTC	CASSFEGGPYEQYF
TRBV10-3	TRBJ1-3	.	.	TGTGCCATCAGTGAATCGGCGGGATTCTCTGGAAACACCATATATTTT	CAISESAGFSGNTIYF
TRBV5-1	TRBJ1-2	.	TRBD1	TGCGCCAGCAGCTACGGGACAGGGGGTGGCTACACCTTC	CASSYGTGGGYTF
TRBV6-1	TRBJ1-2	.	TRBD1	TGTGCCAGCAGTCTGGACAGGGATACTGGCTACACCTTC	CASSLDRDTGYTF
TRBV7-9	TRBJ1-1	.	TRBD1	TGTGCCAGCAGCTCTCGACAGGGGTTATTGAACACTGAAGCTTTCTTT	CASSSRQGLLNTEAFF
TRBV15	TRBJ1-2	.	TRBD1	TGTGCCACCAGCAGAGATCGGACAGGGAGTGGCTACACCTTC	CATSRDRTGSGYTF
TRBV6-6	TRBJ2-4	.	TRBD1	TGTGCCAGCTTGAGGGGGCGCGATATGGACATTCAGTACTTC	CASLRGRDMDIQYF
TRBV5-5	TRBJ1-1	.	TRBD1	TGTGCCAGCAGTTCGACAGGGGCAACTGAAGCTTTCTTT	CASSSTGATEAFF
TRBV5-1	TRBJ1-2	.	.	TGCGCCAGCAGCAGGGGGGGGGCGACGAACTATGGCTACACCTTC	CASSRGGATNYGYTF
TRBV27	TRBJ1-1	.	TRBD1	TGTGCCAGCAGTAGGGGGCGTTTTGAAACTGAAGCTTTCTTT	CASSRGRFETEAFF
TRBV10-3	TRBJ2-7	few	TRBD1	TGTGCCATCAGTGACAGGGACAGGGGAGTAACCTACGAGCAGTACTTC	CAISDRDRGVTYEQYF
TRBV27	TRBJ2-7	once	TRBD1	TGTGCCAGCAGTTTGCGTCCTCCCGGGACAGGGTTCTACGAGCAGTACTTC	CASSLRPPGTGFYEQYF
TRBV5-1	TRBJ1-2	.	TRBD1	TGCGCCAGCAGCTTTACAACAGGGGGCAACTATGGCTACACCTTC	CASSFTTGGNYGYTF
TRBV19	TRBJ1-5	.	.	TGTGCCAGTAGTATAGAGGGAGGGCCCCAGCATTTT	CASSIEGGPQHF
TRBV5-1	TRBJ2-3	.	TRBD2	TGCGCCAGCAGCATTTATTCTACTAGCGGGGGGACAGATACGCAGTATTTT	CASSIYSTSGGTDTQYF
TRBV5-1	TRBJ1-5	.	.	TGCGCCAGCAGCCGCGATAGCAATCAGCCCCAGCATTTT	CASSRDSNQPQHF
TRBV2	TRBJ1-1	few	.	TGTGCCAGCTTCCCCCACGGGAAGAGCACTGAAGCTTTCTTT	CASFPHGKSTEAFF
TRBV19	TRBJ2-5	.	TRBD2	TGTGCCAGTACCACTGGGACTAGCGGCGGGGGGGAGACCCAGTACTTC	CASTTGTSGGGETQYF
TRBV10-3	TRBJ2-5	once	TRBD1	TGTGCCATCAGTATAACCGGGACAGGGGAAGAGACCCAGTACTTC	CAISITGTGEETQYF
TRBV4-3	TRBJ1-5	.	.	TGCGCCAGCAGCCAAGAGGGCGGTGGTGGAGGGCCCCAGCATTTT	CASSQEGGGGGPQHF
TRBV5-1	TRBJ2-2	.	.	TGCGCCAGCAGCTTGGGTCAGGGGGGAAACACCGGGGAGCTGTTTTTT	CASSLGQGGNTGELFF
TRBV5-1	TRBJ1-2	.	TRBD1	TGCGCCACCCAACCTAGACAGGGGAACTATGGCTACACCTTC	CATQPRQGNYGYTF
TRBV18	TRBJ2-3	.	TRBD2	TGTGCCAGCTCACCTACTCTCGTTAGCGGGTCCACAGATACGCAGTATTTT	CASSPTLVSGSTDTQYF
TRBV19	TRBJ2-5	.	.	TGTGCCAGTAGTGGTCGGGAAGAGACCCAGTACTTC	CASSGREETQYF
TRBV7-2	TRBJ2-7	.	.	TGTGCCAGCAGCTCGGAGCTAACGCTAGCGTACGAGCAGTACTTC	CASSSELTLAYEQYF
TRBV18	TRBJ2-1	.	.	TGTGCCAGCTCACCACGTAGGGGGTCGGGCAATGAGCAGTTCTTC	CASSPRRGSGNEQFF
TRBV5-1	TRBJ2-7	.	.	TGCGCCAGTTATGAGGGGGGGAACTCCTACGAGCAGTACTTC	CASYEGGNSYEQYF
TRBV4-2	TRBJ2-1	.	TRBD2	TGTGCCAGCAGCCAAGAACTAGCGGCCAATGAGCAGTTCTTC	CASSQELAANEQFF
TRBV7-6	TRBJ1-5	.	.	TGTGCCAGCAGCTTAGCCCCGGGGCAGCCCCAGCATTTT	CASSLAPGQPQHF
TRBV30	TRBJ1-6	.	.	TGTGCCTGGAGTGTACAACAGTATAGCTCCTATAATTCACCCCTCCACTTT	CAWSVQQYSSYNSPLHF
TRBV4-1	TRBJ1-5	.	TRBD1	TGCGCCAGCAGCCCACGACAACAGGGGGCTGGGCAGCCCCAGCATTTT	CASSPRQQGAGQPQHF
TRBV18	TRBJ1-1	.	.	TGTGCCAGCTCACCACTACGGGTGGGTACGGGAGAAGCTTTCTTT	CASSPLRVGTGEAFF
TRBV9	TRBJ1-2	.	.	TGTGCCAGCAGCATATCCGGGACTCAGTCTCTGGCGGGCTACACCTTC	CASSISGTQSLAGYTF
TRBV14	TRBJ2-5	.	.	TGTGCCAGCAGCCAAGCTCAGTATTCTGTGACCCAGTACTTC	CASSQAQYSVTQYF
TRBV27	TRBJ2-3	.	.	TGTGCCAGCAGCCCACGATATTACAGGGCTTCGGGCACAGATACGCAGTATTTT	CASSPRYYRASGTDTQYF
TRBV10-3	TRBJ1-2	.	TRBD1	TGTGCCAATAAGCCGGGACAGGGAGCCTATGGCTACACCTTC	CANKPGQGAYGYTF
TRBV10-3	TRBJ1-2	.	.	TGTGCCATCAGTGAGGGCAGGCAGAGCTACACCTTC	CAISEGRQSYTF
TRBV28	TRBJ1-2	few	TRBD1	TGTGCCAGCAGTCCATACAGGGGGCTGTGTGGCTACACCTTC	CASSPYRGLCGYTF
TRBV7-9	TRBJ1-6	.	.	TGTGCCAGCAGCCCCCCCGGGGGGCACATAGATTCACCCCTCCACTTT	CASSPPGGHIDSPLHF
TRBV4-3	TRBJ1-1	.	.	TGCGCCAGCAGCCAAAATCTGGGGGCTAGGGGTTACTTACGGCAGGGGACTGAAGCTTTCTTT	CASSQNLGARGYLRQGTEAFF
TRBV6-5	TRBJ1-1	few	TRBD1	TGTGCCAGCAGTTACCTCGCCGCAGGGGGGGCTTTCTTT	CASSYLAAGGAFF
TRBV7-9	TRBJ1-5	.	.	TGTGCCAGCAGCTCCCGAAGCGAGACGGCGACCAATCAGCCCCAGCATTTT	CASSSRSETATNQPQHF
TRBV5-6	TRBJ2-5	.	.	TGTGCCAGCAGCTTGGCCAGGGAAGAGACCCAGTACTTC	CASSLAREETQYF
TRBV6-5	TRBJ1-1	.	.	TGTGCCAGCACCTTGGAAGGACAGTCTTTCACTGAAGCTTTCTTT	CASTLEGQSFTEAFF
TRBV5-6	TRBJ1-5	.	TRBD1	TGTGCCAGCAGCTACAGGGGTAATCAGCCCCAGCATTTT	CASSYRGNQPQHF
TRBV2	TRBJ2-3	.	.	TGTGCCTTCGCCAGGGGAGTGGTGGCAGATACGCAGTATTTT	CAFARGVVADTQYF
TRBV25-1	TRBJ1-4	.	TRBD1	TGTGCCAGCAGTGACCGGACAGGGGCCAATGAAAAACTGTTTTTT	CASSDRTGANEKLFF
TRBV28	TRBJ2-5	.	TRBD2	TGTGCCAGCAGTGTCCCGAGCGGGGGCCGGGAGACCCAGTACTTC	CASSVPSGGRETQYF
TRBV6-1	TRBJ2-7	once	TRBD2	TGTGCCAGCGATAGGACTAGCGGGCGTACCTACGAGCAGTACTTC	CASDRTSGRTYEQYF
TRBV11-2	TRBJ1-5	.	TRBD1	TGTGCCAGCAGCCCCAGGACAGGACCTTATAGCAATCAGCCCCAGCATTTT	CASSPRTGPYSNQPQHF
TRBV13	TRBJ2-7	once	.	TGTGCCAGCAGCTTAGGACGGGGCTACGAGCAGTACTTC	CASSLGRGYEQYF
TRBV5-1	TRBJ2-5	.	.	TGCGCCAGCAGCTTGTTGGTGGACAACCAAGAGACCCAGTACTTC	CASSLLVDNQETQYF
TRBV29-1	TRBJ2-1	.	TRBD2	TGCAGCGGATTAGCGGGGGGGCGTTACAATGAGCAGTTCTTC	CSGLAGGRYNEQFF
TRBV11-2	TRBJ2-2	.	.	TGTGCCAGCAGCCCCGTCCGCAGGGATCTGAGGTTGGTCACCGGGGAGCTGTTTTTT	CASSPVRRDLRLVTGELFF